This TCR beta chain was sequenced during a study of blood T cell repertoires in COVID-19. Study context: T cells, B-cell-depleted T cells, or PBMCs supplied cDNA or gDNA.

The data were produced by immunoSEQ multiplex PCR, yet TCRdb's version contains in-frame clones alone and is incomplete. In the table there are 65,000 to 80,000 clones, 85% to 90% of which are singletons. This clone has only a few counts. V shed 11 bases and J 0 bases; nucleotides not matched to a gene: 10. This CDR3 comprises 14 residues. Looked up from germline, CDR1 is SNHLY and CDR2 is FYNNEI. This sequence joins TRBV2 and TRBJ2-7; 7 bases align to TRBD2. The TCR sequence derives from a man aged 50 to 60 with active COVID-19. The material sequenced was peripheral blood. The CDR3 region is CAREDGTGSYEQYF. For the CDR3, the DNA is TGTGCCCGGGAGGATGGGACGGGCTCCTACGAGCAGTACTTC.